Listed below are T cell receptor beta chains from one sample, sequenced in a study of blood T cell repertoires in COVID-19. Produced via immunoSEQ multiplex PCR; TCRdb's table is partial and in-frame only. In the table there are over 350,000 clones, approximately 90% of which are singletons. Input material: peripheral blood. The origin of the receptors is a woman aged 30 to 39 with acute or convalescent COVID-19. CDR3s include the opening cysteine and the closing phenylalanine or tryptophan. The order of the fields is D gene, CDR3 length, J gene, clone size, V gene, CDR3 protein, CDR3 DNA. A D gene is named only where the DNA matches it firmly. Expanded clones get a size class; other rows say once, few or many, or leave the size out.

>TRBD1|18|TRBJ1-2|NA|TRBV7-9
CASSTFSMRSGQVYGYTF
TGTGCCAGCAGCACCTTTAGTATGCGGTCGGGACAGGTCTATGGCTACACCTTC
>NA|12|TRBJ1-2|NA|TRBV10-2
CASRQTGSGYTF
TGCGCCAGCAGACAAACAGGGAGCGGCTACACCTTC
>TRBD2|13|TRBJ2-3|NA|TRBV9
CASSVGGTDTQYF
TGTGCCAGCAGCGTCGGGGGGACAGATACGCAGTATTTT
>NA|13|TRBJ1-2|once|TRBV2
CASKQGVIYGYTF
TGTGCCAGCAAACAGGGTGTTATATATGGCTACACCTTC
>TRBD1|15|TRBJ2-7|NA|TRBV10-1
CASSSGQGISYEQYF
TGCGCCAGCAGTTCAGGACAGGGGATCTCCTACGAGCAGTACTTC
>TRBD2|16|TRBJ2-5|NA|TRBV6-4
CASRTGGREPQETQYF
TGTGCCAGCAGGACGGGGGGGCGGGAGCCTCAAGAGACCCAGTACTTC
>TRBD2|15|TRBJ2-7|NA|TRBV7-8
CASSLIAGLPRVQYF
TGTGCCAGCAGCTTAATAGCGGGGCTTCCTAGGGTGCAGTACTTC
>NA|15|TRBJ2-3|NA|TRBV7-3
CASSPRVGRADTQYF
TGTGCCAGCAGCCCCAGGGTGGGCAGGGCGGATACGCAGTATTTT
>NA|12|TRBJ2-3|NA|TRBV6-5
CASTGSTDTQYF
TGTGCCAGCACTGGCAGCACAGATACGCAGTATTTT
>TRBD1|15|TRBJ2-3|NA|TRBV15
CATSRPAGQGGTQYF
TGTGCCACCAGCAGACCTGCGGGACAGGGAGGCACGCAGTATTTT
>TRBD2|15|TRBJ2-7|few|TRBV6-1
CASSEGLAGSYEQYF
TGTGCCAGCAGTGAAGGACTAGCGGGGTCGTACGAGCAGTACTTC
>NA|13|TRBJ2-7|NA|TRBV11-1
CASVRRGSYEQYF
TGTGCCAGCGTCCGACGGGGGTCCTACGAGCAGTACTTC
>TRBD1|14|TRBJ1-6|NA|TRBV2
CASKPGQGSGPLHF
TGTGCCAGCAAACCGGGACAGGGATCGGGGCCCCTCCACTTT
>TRBD1|13|TRBJ1-2|NA|TRBV4-1
CASSQVGQGGYTF
TGCGCCAGCAGCCAAGTGGGACAGGGTGGCTACACCTTC
>TRBD2|16|TRBJ2-3|NA|TRBV5-4
CASSLVLAGGTDTQYF
TGTGCCAGCAGCTTGGTGCTAGCGGGGGGCACAGATACGCAGTATTTT
>NA|18|TRBJ1-5|NA|TRBV4-1
CASSVRTGESFSNQPQHF
TGCGCCAGCAGCGTCCGAACGGGGGAATCCTTTAGCAATCAGCCCCAGCATTTT
>TRBD1|15|TRBJ1-4|NA|TRBV10-3
CAISEQGVSNEKLFF
TGTGCCATCAGTGAACAGGGGGTCTCTAATGAAAAACTGTTTTTT
>NA|13|TRBJ1-5|NA|TRBV19
CASSITVNQPQHF
TGTGCCAGTAGTATAACGGTTAATCAGCCCCAGCATTTT
>TRBD1|14|TRBJ2-1|NA|TRBV2
CASIHRGTYNEQFF
TGTGCCAGCATTCACAGGGGGACCTACAATGAGCAGTTCTTC
>NA|15|TRBJ1-5|once|TRBV5-8
CASSRPELGNQPQHF
TGTGCCAGCAGCCGCCCGGAGTTAGGCAATCAGCCCCAGCATTTT
>TRBD1|16|TRBJ1-5|NA|TRBV6-6
CASSTGQSYSNQPQHF
TGTGCCAGCAGCACGGGACAGTCATATAGCAATCAGCCCCAGCATTTT
>TRBD2|21|TRBJ2-3|NA|TRBV4-2
CASSHYRGGPGRPSSTDTQYF
TGTGCCAGCAGCCACTATCGCGGGGGGCCAGGACGCCCATCTAGCACAGATACGCAGTATTTT
>TRBD2|15|TRBJ2-7|NA|TRBV9
CASSETGGSSYEQYF
TGTGCCAGCAGCGAAACGGGGGGGAGTTCCTACGAGCAGTACTTC